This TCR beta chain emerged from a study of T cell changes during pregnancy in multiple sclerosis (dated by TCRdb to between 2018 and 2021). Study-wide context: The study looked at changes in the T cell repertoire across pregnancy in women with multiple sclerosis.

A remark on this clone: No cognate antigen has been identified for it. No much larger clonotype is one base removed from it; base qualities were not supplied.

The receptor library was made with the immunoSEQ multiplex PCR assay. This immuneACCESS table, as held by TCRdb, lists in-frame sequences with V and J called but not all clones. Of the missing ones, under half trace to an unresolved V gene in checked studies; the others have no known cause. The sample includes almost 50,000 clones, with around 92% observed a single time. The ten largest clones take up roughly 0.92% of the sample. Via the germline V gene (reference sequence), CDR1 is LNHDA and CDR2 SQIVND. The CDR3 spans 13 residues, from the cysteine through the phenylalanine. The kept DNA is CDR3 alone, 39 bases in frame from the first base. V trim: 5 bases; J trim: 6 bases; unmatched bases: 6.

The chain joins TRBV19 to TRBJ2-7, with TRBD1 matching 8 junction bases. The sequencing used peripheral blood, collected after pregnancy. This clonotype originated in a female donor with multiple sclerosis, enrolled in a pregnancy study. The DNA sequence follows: TGTGCCAGTAGTCACGGACAGGGAATCGAGCAGTACTTC. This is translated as CASSHGQGIEQYF.